This is a list of T cell receptor beta chains from one sample in a study of blood T cell repertoires in COVID-19. TCRdb's table, derived via immunoSEQ multiplex PCR, lists solely in-frame clones and lacks some. Found here are 200,000 to 250,000 clones, less than 85% of them singletons; the top ten hold approximately 6.6%. The sample comprised peripheral blood. The receptors derive from a woman in her sixties or seventies with acute or convalescent COVID-19. Both conserved end residues are part of each CDR3. D genes are given only for firm matches. Clone sizes are given selectively: once, few, many, or a class where the clone is expanded.

len: 15
abundance: once
j_gene: TRBJ2-5
v_gene: TRBV7-2
d_gene: TRBD2
CDR3nt: TGTGCCAGCAGCTTGGGTAGGAGCGGGGTAGAGACCCAGTACTTC
CDR3aa: CASSLGRSGVETQYF

len: 15
abundance: few
j_gene: TRBJ1-1
v_gene: TRBV30
d_gene: TRBD1
CDR3nt: TGTGCCTGGAGTGCGGGACAGATCATGAACACTGAAGCTTTCTTT
CDR3aa: CAWSAGQIMNTEAFF

len: 15
abundance: .
j_gene: TRBJ2-1
v_gene: TRBV6-5
d_gene: .
CDR3nt: TGTGCCAGCAGTTACCCCCACGAGGGTGTGCATGAGCAGTTCTTC
CDR3aa: CASSYPHEGVHEQFF

len: 12
abundance: .
j_gene: TRBJ1-5
v_gene: TRBV19
d_gene: .
CDR3nt: TGTGCCAGTACGGACAGTGATCAGCCCCAGCATTTT
CDR3aa: CASTDSDQPQHF

len: 15
abundance: once
j_gene: TRBJ1-5
v_gene: TRBV5-1
d_gene: .
CDR3nt: TGCGCCAGCAGCCCCGGGACGGGGGGGAATCAGCCCCAGCATTTT
CDR3aa: CASSPGTGGNQPQHF

len: 15
abundance: .
j_gene: TRBJ2-4
v_gene: TRBV7-9
d_gene: TRBD1
CDR3nt: TGTGCCAGCAGCTTAGTTCGACAGGGGAAAAACATTCAGTACTTC
CDR3aa: CASSLVRQGKNIQYF

len: 14
abundance: .
j_gene: TRBJ2-1
v_gene: TRBV30
d_gene: .
CDR3nt: TGTGCCTGGATTCATGGGGGGGCTAGAGGTGAGCAGTTCTTC
CDR3aa: CAWIHGGARGEQFF

len: 17
abundance: .
j_gene: TRBJ2-2
v_gene: TRBV14
d_gene: TRBD2
CDR3nt: TGTGCCAGCAGCAAAGCGATCGGACTAGCGGGGACCGGGGAGCTGTTTTTT
CDR3aa: CASSKAIGLAGTGELFF

len: 19
abundance: once
j_gene: TRBJ2-3
v_gene: TRBV11-2
d_gene: TRBD1
CDR3nt: TGTGCCAGCAGCCCCCTGGACAGGGGGCTCCGTACCGGCACAGATACGCAGTATTTT
CDR3aa: CASSPLDRGLRTGTDTQYF

len: 17
abundance: .
j_gene: TRBJ2-1
v_gene: TRBV9
d_gene: TRBD2
CDR3nt: TGTGCCAGCAGCCCCCGACTAGCGGGGGGATTTTACAATGAGCAGTTCTTC
CDR3aa: CASSPRLAGGFYNEQFF

len: 16
abundance: .
j_gene: TRBJ1-6
v_gene: TRBV4-1
d_gene: .
CDR3nt: TGCGCCAGCAGCCAAGTGAGGGCAGATTATAATTCACCCCTCCACTTT
CDR3aa: CASSQVRADYNSPLHF

len: 15
abundance: .
j_gene: TRBJ2-2
v_gene: TRBV11-2
d_gene: TRBD1
CDR3nt: TGTGCCAGCAGCTTCGGGACAGGGATCACCGGGGAGCTGTTTTTT
CDR3aa: CASSFGTGITGELFF

len: 13
abundance: .
j_gene: TRBJ1-2
v_gene: TRBV11-2
d_gene: .
CDR3nt: TGTGCCAGCAGCTTAGATCTGGGCAGCGGCTACACCTTC
CDR3aa: CASSLDLGSGYTF

len: 15
abundance: .
j_gene: TRBJ2-3
v_gene: TRBV11-3
d_gene: TRBD1
CDR3nt: TGTGCCAGCAGCTTAGAGCCAGGGGGCGCGAATACGCAGTATTTT
CDR3aa: CASSLEPGGANTQYF

len: 12
abundance: .
j_gene: TRBJ1-5
v_gene: TRBV12-3/TRBV12-4
d_gene: .
CDR3nt: TGTGCCAGCAGCCCGTTCAATCAGCCCCAGCATTTT
CDR3aa: CASSPFNQPQHF

len: 14
abundance: few
j_gene: TRBJ2-3
v_gene: TRBV7-2
d_gene: .
CDR3nt: TGTGCCAGCAGCTTAAACGCAGGGCGGAATACGCAGTATTTT
CDR3aa: CASSLNAGRNTQYF

len: 14
abundance: .
j_gene: TRBJ1-1
v_gene: TRBV5-1
d_gene: .
CDR3nt: TGCGCCAGCAGCCTCAGTTACATGAACACTGAAGCTTTCTTT
CDR3aa: CASSLSYMNTEAFF

len: 15
abundance: .
j_gene: TRBJ2-2
v_gene: TRBV6-4
d_gene: TRBD2
CDR3nt: TGTGCCAGCTCACGTAGCGGGGGATACACCGGGGAGCTGTTTTTT
CDR3aa: CASSRSGGYTGELFF

len: 17
abundance: .
j_gene: TRBJ2-1
v_gene: TRBV10-2
d_gene: .
CDR3nt: TGCGCCAGCAGTGACTGGTCGGGGCAGGAGGGCTACAATGAGCAGTTCTTC
CDR3aa: CASSDWSGQEGYNEQFF

len: 14
abundance: .
j_gene: TRBJ2-5
v_gene: TRBV6-5
d_gene: TRBD2
CDR3nt: TGTGCCAGCAGTTACTCGACTAGCTGGGAGACCCAGTACTTC
CDR3aa: CASSYSTSWETQYF

len: 13
abundance: .
j_gene: TRBJ2-3
v_gene: TRBV7-2
d_gene: .
CDR3nt: TGTGCCAGCAGCTTAGTGGGCGGGAACCGGAGGTATTTT
CDR3aa: CASSLVGGNRRYF

len: 15
abundance: .
j_gene: TRBJ2-2
v_gene: TRBV10-3
d_gene: .
CDR3nt: TGTGCCATCAGTGAGTCGGTCAGGGGCACCGGGGAGCTGTTTTTT
CDR3aa: CAISESVRGTGELFF

len: 14
abundance: many
j_gene: TRBJ1-5
v_gene: TRBV5-1
d_gene: TRBD1
CDR3nt: TGCGCCGGGCGTGACAGGGGCGGGCATCAGCCCCAGCATTTT
CDR3aa: CAGRDRGGHQPQHF

len: 13
abundance: .
j_gene: TRBJ2-6
v_gene: TRBV5-1
d_gene: .
CDR3nt: TGCGCCAGCTTTGAGGCTGGGGCCAACGTCCTGACTTTC
CDR3aa: CASFEAGANVLTF

len: 15
abundance: .
j_gene: TRBJ2-5
v_gene: TRBV7-7
d_gene: TRBD2
CDR3nt: TGTGCCAGCAGCCAGCTAGCGGGGCTGCAAGAGACCCAGTACTTC
CDR3aa: CASSQLAGLQETQYF

len: 11
abundance: once
j_gene: TRBJ2-5
v_gene: TRBV12-3/TRBV12-4
d_gene: .
CDR3nt: TGTGCCAGCAGCAGCCAAGAGACCCAGTACTTC
CDR3aa: CASSSQETQYF

len: 16
abundance: .
j_gene: TRBJ2-2
v_gene: TRBV25-1
d_gene: .
CDR3nt: TGTGCCAGCAGTGTAAGGACGGGGAATAGGATCGGGGAGCTGTTTTTT
CDR3aa: CASSVRTGNRIGELFF

len: 12
abundance: .
j_gene: TRBJ2-1
v_gene: TRBV19
d_gene: TRBD1
CDR3nt: TGTGCCAGCGGGACAGGGGGCAATGAGCAGTTCTTC
CDR3aa: CASGTGGNEQFF

len: 14
abundance: few
j_gene: TRBJ2-1
v_gene: TRBV10-3
d_gene: .
CDR3nt: TGTGCCATCAGTGCCCCGGGAACCTACAATGAGCAGTTCTTC
CDR3aa: CAISAPGTYNEQFF

len: 15
abundance: .
j_gene: TRBJ1-5
v_gene: TRBV21-1
d_gene: .
CDR3nt: TGTGCCAGCAGCACGTCCCGGGACAGGGACCAGCCCCAGCATTTT
CDR3aa: CASSTSRDRDQPQHF

len: 14
abundance: .
j_gene: TRBJ1-1
v_gene: TRBV2
d_gene: .
CDR3nt: TGTGCCAGCAGTTTCGGACAGTGGAACACTGAAGCTTTCTTT
CDR3aa: CASSFGQWNTEAFF

len: 14
abundance: .
j_gene: TRBJ2-2
v_gene: TRBV9
d_gene: .
CDR3nt: TGTGCCAGCACAGGGTATGGGAACACCGGGGAGCTGTTTTTT
CDR3aa: CASTGYGNTGELFF

len: 15
abundance: .
j_gene: TRBJ2-1
v_gene: TRBV24-1
d_gene: TRBD2
CDR3nt: TGTGCCACCGCTCCCTCTAGCGGCCGCTACAATGAGCAGTTCTTC
CDR3aa: CATAPSSGRYNEQFF

len: 15
abundance: .
j_gene: TRBJ1-6
v_gene: TRBV10-1
d_gene: .
CDR3nt: TGCGCCAGCAGTGAAAGGGGATCCTATAATTCACCCCTCCACTTT
CDR3aa: CASSERGSYNSPLHF

len: 13
abundance: .
j_gene: TRBJ1-1
v_gene: TRBV5-6
d_gene: .
CDR3nt: TGTGCCAGCAGCTTGTCGGGTCGCACTGAAGCTTTCTTT
CDR3aa: CASSLSGRTEAFF

len: 12
abundance: once
j_gene: TRBJ1-3
v_gene: TRBV5-1
d_gene: .
CDR3nt: TGCGCCAGCAGTGGGGAAGGGGACACCATATATTTT
CDR3aa: CASSGEGDTIYF

len: 15
abundance: .
j_gene: TRBJ2-7
v_gene: TRBV12-2
d_gene: .
CDR3nt: TGTGCAAGTCGCTCAAGACTAGCGGTTGCCTACGAGCAGTACTTC
CDR3aa: CASRSRLAVAYEQYF

len: 15
abundance: .
j_gene: TRBJ2-5
v_gene: TRBV18
d_gene: TRBD1
CDR3nt: TGTGCCAGCTCACCACCGGGACAGTACCAAGAGACCCAGTACTTC
CDR3aa: CASSPPGQYQETQYF

len: 16
abundance: once
j_gene: TRBJ2-6
v_gene: TRBV5-1
d_gene: TRBD1
CDR3nt: TGCGCCAGCAGTCGGGACAGCGTCTCTGGGGCCAACGTCCTGACTTTC
CDR3aa: CASSRDSVSGANVLTF

len: 12
abundance: .
j_gene: TRBJ2-1
v_gene: TRBV6-5
d_gene: TRBD1
CDR3nt: TGTGCCAGCAAGACAGGGGTGAATGAGCAGTTCTTC
CDR3aa: CASKTGVNEQFF

len: 16
abundance: .
j_gene: TRBJ1-2
v_gene: TRBV7-2
d_gene: TRBD1
CDR3nt: TGTGCCAGCAGTACCTTAGGGACAGGGAAGGACTATGGCTACACCTTC
CDR3aa: CASSTLGTGKDYGYTF

len: 15
abundance: .
j_gene: TRBJ1-2
v_gene: TRBV27
d_gene: TRBD1
CDR3nt: TGTGCCAGCAGTAGACGGGACAGGGAAGACTATGGCTACACCTTC
CDR3aa: CASSRRDREDYGYTF

len: 14
abundance: few
j_gene: TRBJ1-6
v_gene: TRBV7-7
d_gene: .
CDR3nt: TGTGCCAGCAGCCAGACAGGCGCGACAATGACCCTCCACTTT
CDR3aa: CASSQTGATMTLHF

len: 18
abundance: .
j_gene: TRBJ2-6
v_gene: TRBV9
d_gene: TRBD1
CDR3nt: TGTGCCAGCAGCCCCAGGACAGGGGTCTACCAAAAGGCCAACGTCCTGACTTTC
CDR3aa: CASSPRTGVYQKANVLTF

len: 16
abundance: .
j_gene: TRBJ2-1
v_gene: TRBV10-1
d_gene: .
CDR3nt: TGCGCCAGCAGTTCAGGACGACTAGGGCCCTACAATGAGCAGTTCTTC
CDR3aa: CASSSGRLGPYNEQFF

len: 14
abundance: .
j_gene: TRBJ1-6
v_gene: TRBV2
d_gene: TRBD1
CDR3nt: TGTGCCAGCAAAATCGGACAGGGGGCTTCACCCCTCCACTTT
CDR3aa: CASKIGQGASPLHF